A selection of T cell receptor beta chains follows, all from one sample in a study of T cell repertoires in cytomegalovirus infection. TCRdb analysed the reads with MiXCR anew, one entry per CDR3 protein. The sample lists some 97,000 distinct CDR3 sequences; more than 20% were seen once. The sequenced material came from CD8+ T cells from PBMCs. These receptors all come from a human donor in good health (CMV status not recorded). Some clones in this sample may be carry-over from other donors' samples. Both conserved end residues are part of each CDR3. The D gene is left open where the match is weak. Only part of the rows carry a size: once, few, many, or a class if the clone is expanded.

>few|TRBV5-1|TRBJ2-4|TRBD2
CASSFAGVQYF
TGCGCCAGCAGCTTCGCGGGGGTTCAGTACTTC
>.|TRBV5-1|TRBJ1-5|.
CASSPSPGDQPQHF
TGCGCCAGCAGCCCCTCTCCCGGGGACCAGCCCCAGCATTTT
>.|TRBV30|TRBJ2-3|TRBD2
CAWGPGLAGAWGDTQYF
TGTGCCTGGGGGCCGGGACTAGCGGGAGCCTGGGGAGATACGCAGTATTTT
>.|TRBV6-5|TRBJ2-3|.
CASSYSVIPSTDTQYF
TGTGCCAGCAGTTACTCGGTGATCCCAAGCACAGATACGCAGTATTTT
>many|TRBV7-8|TRBJ2-7|.
CASSHSGALYEQYF
TGTGCCAGCAGCCACTCAGGGGCCCTCTACGAGCAGTACTTC
>few|TRBV7-2|TRBJ2-5|TRBD1
CASSPGQEQETQYF
TGTGCCAGCAGTCCCGGACAGGAACAAGAGACCCAGTACTTC
>.|TRBV6-2/TRBV6-3|TRBJ2-2|TRBD1
CASSSGTATGELFF
TGTGCCAGCAGTTCCGGGACAGCAACCGGGGAGCTGTTTTTT
>.|TRBV6-2/TRBV6-3|TRBJ2-3|.
CASSYHGTTGTDTQYF
TGTGCCAGCAGTTATCACGGAACAACGGGGACAGATACGCAGTATTTT
>many|TRBV7-8|TRBJ2-7|TRBD1
CASSLDTGAPYEQYF
TGTGCCAGCAGCCTTGATACAGGGGCTCCGTACGAGCAGTACTTC
>many|TRBV19|TRBJ2-5|.
CASSSRAGRRETQYF
TGTGCCAGTAGTTCCCGGGCGGGGCGAAGGGAGACCCAGTACTTC
>once|TRBV28|TRBJ2-3|TRBD2
CASSWTSGGASDTQYF
TGTGCCAGCAGTTGGACTAGCGGGGGGGCCTCAGATACGCAGTATTTT
>many|TRBV12-3/TRBV12-4|TRBJ1-5|.
CASSSTGQPQHF
TGTGCCAGCAGCTCGACCGGTCAGCCCCAGCATTTT
>few|TRBV20-1|TRBJ2-1|.
CSARGTGPPVDEQFF
TGCAGTGCTAGGGGGACCGGGCCTCCGGTGGATGAGCAGTTCTTC
>few|TRBV7-7|TRBJ2-1|TRBD1
CASSPRQGKYSGQQFF
TGTGCTAGCAGCCCACGACAGGGGAAGTATTCGGGCCAGCAGTTCTTC